Listed here are 26 T cell receptor beta chains from one sample, sequenced in a study of T cells in Graves' hyperthyroidism and ophthalmopathy. RNA transcripts yielded amplified TCR beta CDR3 regions. HTBI primers were used for first-round RT-PCR of the TCR CDR3. TCRdb reprocessed the multiplex PCR reads via MiXCR and lists one record per CDR3 protein. This table has about 300,000 distinct CDR3 sequences, approximately 15% appearing once. The sequenced sample was blood. The receptors were gathered from a woman between 40 and 55 years old with Graves' hyperthyroidism.

A few counts support this clonotype. The J gene is TRBJ2-3, the V gene TRBV10-1; TRBD2 agrees at 8 bases. The V and J ends lost 8 bases and 7 bases, in that order; junction bases with no gene match: 8. Germline CDR1 WNHNN, CDR2 SYGVQD (reference sequence). CDR3 length: 13 residues. The CDR3 region is CASVGLAVNTQYF. In DNA form, the CDR3 reads TGCGCCAGCGTCGGACTAGCAGTGAATACGCAGTATTTT.

This clonotype was seen repeatedly, ten times or more. The chain employs TRBV14 and TRBJ1-2, with D unresolved. Germline loops: CDR1 SGHDN, CDR2 FVKESK. The length of the CDR3 is 12 residues. The V end was cut by 1 base, the J end by 7 bases, with 7 bases between. The CDR3 region is CASSQGKVGYTF. CDR3 nucleotide sequence: TGTGCCAGCAGCCAAGGCAAGGTTGGCTACACCTTC.

Ten or more counts support this clonotype. This sequence joins TRBV7-9 and TRBJ2-7, with 7 bases lining up with TRBD1. The germline V gene encodes CDR1 SEHNR and CDR2 FQNEAQ (reference sequence). This CDR3 contains 15 residues. With 7 bases clipped from V and 1 base from J, the junction kept 10 bases outside the gene matches. The CDR3 here is CASTSTGEGSYEQYF. CDR3 nucleotide sequence: TGTGCCAGCACAAGTACAGGGGAAGGGTCCTACGAGCAGTACTTC. Full variable domain (missing parts from reference TRBV7-9 and TRBJ2-7): DTGVSQNPRHKITKRGQNVTFRCDPISEHNRLYWYRQTLGQGPEFLTYFQNEAQLEKSRLLSDRFSAERPKGSFSTLEIQRTEQGDSAMYLCASTSTGEGSYEQYFGPGTRLTVT.

This clonotype was recorded at least ten times. The rearrangement uses TRBV28 and TRBJ2-2, with D possibly being TRBD1 or TRBD2 (5 bases each). CDR1 is MDHEN, CDR2 SYDVKM, per germline. The CDR3 sequence is 16 residues long. The ends were cut back, 6 bases at V and 4 bases at J, with 18 bases in the middle. The DNA for the CDR3 is TGTGCCAGCAGATACCACGGGGCCTTAGGCACCGGGGAGCTGTTTTTT. Amino acid sequence: CASRYHGALGTGELFF.

As concerns this clonotype: Its ends do not fully match the called genes, so a read error is possible. This chain joins TRBV2 and TRBJ2-5; a possible D gene is TRBD1 (5 bases). The length of the CDR3 is 13 residues. Germline assignment: CDR1 SNHLY and CDR2 FYNNEI. CDR3 nucleotide sequence: TGTGTCAGCAGCAGGGTTCCTTTGGAGACCCAGTACTTC. Encoded protein: CVSSRVPLETQYF.

This clonotype is a singleton in its sample. This may come from a read error, since a much larger clone is one base off. The conserved closing phenylalanine or tryptophan is absent in this CDR3, likely reflecting a read error. The rearrangement joins TRBV12-5 to TRBJ2-7, with D perhaps matching TRBD1 (6 bases). The germline CDR1 and CDR2 sequences are LGHNT and FRNRAP. V was clipped by 0 bases and J by 3 bases, with 12 bases between them. The CDR3 is made up of 15 amino acids. The CDR3 region has the DNA TGTGCTAGTGGTTTGGTTTTAGGACAGATCTACGAGCAGTACCTC. Translated, it gives CASGLVLGQIYEQYL.

This chain uses TRBV24-1 with TRBJ2-5; TRBD2 matches 12 bases. Per germline, CDR1 KGHDR and CDR2 SFDVKD. With V trimmed by 9 bases and J by 1 base, 8 bases remained unmatched. The CDR3 contains 16 residues. In DNA, the CDR3 is TGTGCCACCCCCGGACTAGCGGGACCATTCCAAGAGACCCAGTACTTC. This translates into CATPGLAGPFQETQYF.

This clonotype came up a few times. A read error is possible here, since a much larger clone lies one base away. The genes are TRBV7-9 and TRBJ1-2; D gene ambiguous. This CDR3 spans 13 amino acids. CDR1 is SEHNR and CDR2 is FQNEAQ in the germline V gene (reference sequence). The CDR3 DNA is TGTGCCAGCAGCCCCGGTGAGCGGTATGGCCACACCTTC. This codes for CASSPGERYGHTF. Full variable domain (outside the CDR3, taken from reference TRBV7-9 and TRBJ1-2): DTGVSQNPRHKITKRGQNVTFRCDPISEHNRLYWYRQTLGQGPEFLTYFQNEAQLEKSRLLSDRFSAERPKGSFSTLEIQRTEQGDSAMYLCASSPGERYGHTFGSGTRLTVV.

About this clonotype itself: This may be a read error: a much more frequent sequence differs by one nucleotide. This chain uses TRBV7-2 with TRBJ1-3; D call uncertain. The V and J ends lost 5 bases and 4 bases respectively, with 18 bases between them. The CDR3 is 16 amino acids. CDR1 SGHTA and CDR2 FQGNSA come from the germline V gene. The CDR3 reads CASSPQRHLTGNTIYF. For the CDR3, the DNA is TGTGCCAGCAGCCCTCAAAGACACCTTACAGGAAACACCATATATTTT.

In its sample, this clonotype was seen a few times. The chain couples TRBV5-6 to TRBJ2-1; possibly TRBD1 or TRBD2 for D (5 bases each). Trimming removed 4 bases from V and 3 bases from J, with 14 bases in between. CDR1 and CDR2 (germline): SGHDT, YYEEEE. The CDR3 is made up of 15 amino acids. Written as DNA, the CDR3 is TGTGCCAGCAGCGGGTTGGGGGACCTCTACAATGAGCAGTTCTTC. Amino acids: CASSGLGDLYNEQFF.

This clonotype was recorded at least ten times. The V and J genes are TRBV5-1 and TRBJ2-5; weak D call: TRBD1 (6 bases). V shed 4 bases and J shed 4 bases, with 17 bases lying between them. Germline V gene lookup returns CDR1 SGHRS and CDR2 YFSETQ. The CDR3 runs to 15 residues. In nucleotides, the CDR3 is TGCGCCAGCAGCCCCTCGGCTGGACAGAGAGAGACCCAGTACTTC. Its translation: CASSPSAGQRETQYF.

V usage is TRBV4-1 and J usage is TRBJ1-2, with a possible D match to TRBD1 (5 bases). The CDR3 has 15 amino acids. V was clipped by 2 bases and J by 4 bases, with 14 bases between them. Germline V gene lookup returns CDR1 MGHRA and CDR2 YSYEKL. The CDR3 region has the DNA TGCGCCAGCAGCCAAACATCCCTGGGGGTCTATGGCTACACCTTC. Amino acid sequence: CASSQTSLGVYGYTF.

This clonotype came up many times. CDR3 nucleotide sequence: TGCAGTGCTAGAGGGGGGGCCCCGAACACTGAAGCTTTCTTT. Residues: CSARGGAPNTEAFF. The J gene is TRBJ1-1, the V gene TRBV20-1, with a weak D call TRBD1 (6 bases). CDR3 length equals 14 residues. Germline V gene data show CDR1 as DFQATT and CDR2 as SNEGSKA (reference sequence). V lost 1 base and J 1 base, leaving 10 bases between the germline ends.

This clonotype was counted at least ten times. This chain uses TRBV20-1 with TRBJ2-4; D may be TRBD2 (6 bases). V lost 0 bases, J lost 1 base, and 7 bases lay in between. The CDR3 is 14 amino acids. The germline CDR1 and CDR2 sequences are DFQATT and SNEGSKA (reference sequence). This chain's CDR3 is CSARDGGAKNIQYF. CDR3 nucleotides: TGCAGTGCTAGAGATGGGGGGGCCAAAAACATTCAGTACTTC.

This chain uses TRBV27 with TRBJ2-2, with 8 bases that match TRBD1. CDR3 length equals 16 residues. Germline values: CDR1 MNHEY, CDR2 SMNVEV (reference sequence). V shed 3 bases, J shed 4 bases, and the junction held 7 bases outside the gene matches. Here the CDR3 reads CASSFTGGGFTGELFF. The CDR3 nucleotides read TGTGCCAGCAGTTTTACAGGGGGTGGGTTCACCGGGGAGCTGTTTTTT.

This clonotype was observed a handful of times. The V and J genes are TRBV5-1 and TRBJ2-5, with 8 bases lining up with TRBD1. The CDR3 has 15 amino acids. Germline loops: CDR1 SGHRS, CDR2 YFSETQ. Losses at the gene ends were 2 bases for V and 2 bases for J; bases not matched to a gene: 5. CDR3 amino acids: CASSFTGGFQETQYF. CDR3 bases: TGCGCCAGCAGCTTCACAGGGGGGTTTCAAGAGACCCAGTACTTC.

This clonotype was counted once. This may be a read error, as it is one base from a much larger clone. The gene calls are TRBV20-1 and TRBJ2-5; no clear D gene. The CDR3 extends over 11 amino acids. The germline V gene encodes CDR1 DFQATT and CDR2 SNEGSKA (reference sequence). The CDR3 nucleotides are TGCAGTGTTAAGGTGGAAGAGGCCCAGTACTTC. This sequence encodes CSVKVEEAQYF.

There are a few counts of this clonotype. The genes are TRBV30 and TRBJ2-6; D is uncertain. The germline CDR1 and CDR2 sequences are GTSNPN and SVGIG (reference sequence). This CDR3 region has 13 residues. Trimming removed 4 bases from V and 4 bases from J, with 8 bases in between. The CDR3 nucleotides are TGTGCCTGGAACCAGGCCGGGGCCAACGTCCTGACTTTC. Translating it yields CAWNQAGANVLTF.

This clonotype was found many times. This chain connects TRBV11-2 to TRBJ2-7; D call uncertain. Germline lookup yields CDR1 SGHAT and CDR2 FQNNGV. The V and J ends lost 4 bases and 5 bases respectively, with 6 bases between them. CDR3 size: 11 residues. CDR3 in amino acids: CASSSTDEQYF. The DNA for the CDR3 is TGTGCCAGCAGCTCCACGGACGAGCAGTACTTC. Variable domain in full (rest from reference TRBV11-2 and TRBJ2-7): EAGVAQSPRYKIIEKRQSVAFWCNPISGHATLYWYQQILGQGPKLLIQFQNNGVVDDSQLPKDRFSAERLKGVDSTLKIQPAKLEDSAVYLCASSSTDEQYFGPGTRLTVT.

About this clonotype itself: A much larger clonotype is one base distant, so this may be a read error. This rearrangement joins TRBV20-1 to TRBJ2-1; 12 nucleotides match TRBD2. Gene TRBJ2-7 matches the end of the DNA better, so the J call may be wrong. The CDR3 runs to 14 residues. Germline V gene data show CDR1 as DFQATT and CDR2 as SNEGSKA (reference sequence). CDR3 sequence reads: CSASGLAGHNEQYF. The CDR3 DNA sequence: TGCAGTGCTAGTGGACTAGCGGGGCACAATGAGCAGTACTTC.

This clonotype has more than one count but fewer than ten. J is TRBJ2-7 and V is TRBV4-1, with TRBD2 matching over 8 bases. The germline CDR1 and CDR2 sequences are MGHRA and YSYEKL. V lost 5 bases and J lost 0; bases outside the gene matches: 6. The CDR3 sequence is 15 residues long. The DNA for the CDR3 is TGCGCCAGCAGCTCCCGACTAGCGTCCTCCTACGAGCAGTACTTC. This encodes CASSSRLASSYEQYF.

This clonotype appeared a few times. V and J are TRBV30 and TRBJ1-6; TRBD1 aligns across 7 bases. In germline, CDR1 is GTSNPN, CDR2 SVGIG (reference sequence). V lost 1 base and J lost 6; bases outside the gene matches: 3. The CDR3 covers 14 residues. The CDR3 loop reads CAWSEGQLNSPLHF. The CDR3 coding sequence is TGTGCCTGGAGTGAGGGACAGCTTAATTCACCCCTCCACTTT.

This clonotype showed up many times. This CDR3 is CASNPRGKGDYGYTF. The CDR3 nucleotides are TGTGCCAGCAACCCGCGAGGGAAGGGGGACTATGGCTACACCTTC. The chain links TRBV6-1 to TRBJ1-2; possible D gene TRBD1, 6 bases. The CDR3 loop spans 15 amino acids. The V gene's germline CDR1 is MNHNS and CDR2 SASEGT. Trimming removed 7 bases at V and 3 bases at J, with 18 bases between.

The chain couples TRBV5-1 to TRBJ2-1; 14 nucleotides line up with TRBD2. CDR3 length: 18 amino acids. Germline CDR1 reads SGHRS; CDR2 reads YFSETQ. The V and J ends lost 3 bases and 7 bases, in that order; junction bases with no gene match: 12. The CDR3 region has the DNA TGCGCCAGCAGCTCGACTAGCGGGAGGGCCCGGATGGGGAATGAGCAGTTCTTC. This sequence encodes CASSSTSGRARMGNEQFF.

This clonotype was seen repeatedly, ten times or more. The CDR3 bases are TGTGCTAGTGGTCACGACAGGGGCTACGAGCAGTACTTC. As protein: CASGHDRGYEQYF. The rearrangement joins TRBV12-5 to TRBJ2-7; TRBD1 matches 8 bases. The J segment lost 3 bases and the V segment lost 5 bases, leaving 3 bases of the junction unmatched. This CDR3 contains 13 residues. Germline V gives CDR1 LGHNT, CDR2 FRNRAP.

This clonotype was seen at least ten times. The V gene is TRBV20-1, the J gene TRBJ2-7; TRBD2 matches at 10 bases. In germline, CDR1 is DFQATT, CDR2 SNEGSKA (reference sequence). Trimming at V came to 3 bases and at J to 0 bases, leaving 8 bases not matched to a gene. The CDR3 extends over 16 amino acids. In DNA, the CDR3 is TGCAGTGCTAGGGGCATAGCGGGAGGCCGCTCCTACGAGCAGTACTTC. Its protein product is CSARGIAGGRSYEQYF.